This T cell receptor beta chain comes out of a study of T cell clusters in autoimmune cytopenias. Across the whole study: Healthy donor controls had a mean age of about 56 years and median age of roughly 60 years.

Per the germline V gene, CDR1 is KGHDR and CDR2 is SFDVKD. The CDR3 spans 17 residues. TRB was amplified by touch-down multiplex PCR, primer pools A and B combined. TCRdb reprocessed the multiplex PCR reads and keeps a single row for each CDR3 protein, giving no DNA. In total, the table holds a few thousand distinct CDR3 sequences. Each sample's input was 200 to 300 ng genomic DNA, 40,000 or so genome equivalents. The data also belong to a second study, concerning T cell repertoires in aging, cancer and after chemotherapy.

Sequencing was performed on peripheral blood. The chain is built from TRBV24-1 and TRBJ2-1; the D call from TCRdb, TRBD1, cannot be confirmed without DNA. The sequence was collected from a human donor in good health. Here the CDR3 reads CATSVLEGTGGYNEQFF.